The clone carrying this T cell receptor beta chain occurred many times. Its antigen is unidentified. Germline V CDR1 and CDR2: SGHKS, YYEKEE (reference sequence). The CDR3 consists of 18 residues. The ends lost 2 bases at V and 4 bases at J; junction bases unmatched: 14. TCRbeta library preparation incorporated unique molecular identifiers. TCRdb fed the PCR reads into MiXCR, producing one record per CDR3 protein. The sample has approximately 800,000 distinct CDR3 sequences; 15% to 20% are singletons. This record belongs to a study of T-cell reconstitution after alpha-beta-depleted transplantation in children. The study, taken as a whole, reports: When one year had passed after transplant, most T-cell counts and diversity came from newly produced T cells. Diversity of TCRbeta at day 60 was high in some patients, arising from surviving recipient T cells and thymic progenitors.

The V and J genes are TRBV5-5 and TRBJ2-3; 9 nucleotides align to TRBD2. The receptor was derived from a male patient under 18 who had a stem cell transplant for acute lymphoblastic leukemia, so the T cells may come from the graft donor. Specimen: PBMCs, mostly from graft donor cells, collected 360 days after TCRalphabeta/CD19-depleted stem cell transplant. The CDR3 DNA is TGTGCCAGCAGCTTCCAAATTTTGGCTAGCGGGATGGCAGATACGCAGTATTTT. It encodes CASSFQILASGMADTQYF.